This T cell receptor beta chain was sequenced during a study of shared clonotypes between healthy human individuals. The V gene's germline CDR1 is SGDLS and CDR2 YYNGEE. This CDR3 contains 15 residues. V trimming: 4 bases; J trimming: 4 bases; junction bases outside the gene matches: 7. The assay was immunoSEQ multiplex PCR, and TCRdb's table has in-frame clones only and misses some. Altogether about 800,000 clones are present, roughly 96% being singletons, with the ten largest covering less than 0.3%. CD8 cells classed as naive were CD45RO-negative and positively selected for CCR7, excluding terminally differentiated effector memory CD45RA+ cells.

This TCR derives from a man younger than 45 in good health. Material for sequencing was naive CD8+ T cells sorted from blood. The chain carries TRBV9 and TRBJ1-3, with TRBD1 matching over 8 bases. The CDR3 DNA follows: TGTGCCAGCAGCACCGGACAGGGCGCGGGAAACACCATATATTTT. Residues: CASSTGQGAGNTIYF.